This T cell receptor beta chain was obtained from a study of response to subunit inactivated influenza vaccine. This CDR3 has 14 amino acids. The V gene's germline CDR1 is DFQATT and CDR2 SNEGSKA (reference sequence). Trimming stripped 3 bases from V and 4 bases from J, with 13 bases between. Concerning this clonotype: The antigen remains undetermined.

TCRdb called the RT-PCR reads again in MiXCR, with one record for every CDR3 protein. The profile shows about 780,000 distinct CDR3 sequences, approximately 18% of them singletons. Study-wide results and caveats: Authors suggested few new T cells are recruited by each seasonal influenza vaccination.

This rearrangement joins TRBV20-1 to TRBJ1-3, with D possibly matching TRBD1 (6 bases). The source of this sequence is a man over 45 who received an inactivated influenza vaccine. This material consisted of PBMCs from blood, taken roughly 5 days after vaccination. The CDR3 DNA reads as TGCAGTGCTAGGGTGAGGGGGTCGGGAAACACCATATATTTT. Amino acids: CSARVRGSGNTIYF.